The 16 T cell receptor beta chains in this list originate from one sample, sequenced in a study of T cell clones after liver transplantation. Sequencing used immunoSEQ multiplex PCR; TCRdb keeps in-frame clones, though not all of them. The sample shows about 120,000 clones, 90% of them seen only once. This specimen was CD4+ T cells from blood, taken 12 months after liver transplant. The source is a human patient who received a liver transplant. Certain T cells may be donor cells from the graft.

The V call is TRBV6-5, the J call TRBJ2-7; D might be TRBD1 (6 bases). Germline V gives CDR1 MNHEY, CDR2 SVGAGI. The CDR3 contains 13 residues. The V end was cut by 6 bases, the J end by 1 base, with 10 bases between. CDR3 in amino acids: CASRTGNSYEQYF. The CDR3 DNA reads TGTGCCAGCAGGACAGGAAATTCCTACGAGCAGTACTTC.

The genes are TRBV11-2 and TRBJ2-1; D not certain. Trimming stripped 6 bases from V and 7 bases from J, with 16 bases between. This CDR3 is built from 14 residues. Germline V CDR1 and CDR2: SGHAT, FQNNGV. The CDR3 coding sequence is TGTGCCAGCAGTCGGCCCCAAGTTAGGAATGAGCAGTTCTTC. It specifies CASSRPQVRNEQFF.

V is TRBV2 and J is TRBJ2-3; D is possibly TRBD1 or TRBD2 (5 bases each). Trimming removed 5 bases at V and 1 base at J, with 10 bases between. The germline V gene has CDR1 SNHLY and CDR2 FYNNEI. CDR3 length: 14 residues. The CDR3 loop is CASSLGVGTDTQYF. CDR3 DNA sequence: TGTGCCAGCAGTCTGGGGGTGGGCACAGATACGCAGTATTTT.

V gene TRBV5-5 combines with J gene TRBJ2-5; 8 bases line up with TRBD1. Germline V gene sequence: CDR1 SGHKS, CDR2 YYEKEE (reference sequence). V shed 7 bases, J shed 5 bases, and the junction held 10 bases outside the gene matches. CDR3 length: 14 residues. CDR3 sequence (DNA): TGTGCCAGCGGAAGGACAGGGCAAGGGGAGACCCAGTACTTC. This translates into CASGRTGQGETQYF.

This clone is a singleton in its sample. The V gene is TRBV7-2, the J gene TRBJ1-2, with D maybe TRBD1 (5 bases). Germline V gene sequence: CDR1 SGHTA, CDR2 FQGNSA. The V end lost 5 bases, the J end lost 0 bases, and 16 bases lay between the germline ends. The length of the CDR3 is 16 residues. The CDR3 region is CASSARLGGSNYGYTF. The DNA of the CDR3 is TGTGCCAGCAGCGCTAGACTCGGGGGATCTAACTATGGCTACACCTTC.

This clone was found a few times. The chain links TRBV6-5 to TRBJ2-7; D assignment may be TRBD1 or TRBD2 (5 bases each). Germline CDR1 and CDR2: MNHEY and SVGAGI. Trimming removed 0 bases from V and 3 bases from J, with 12 bases in between. This CDR3 is built from 15 residues. DNA for the CDR3: TGTGCCAGCAGTTACTCGGGGCTAGCTTTCTACGAGCAGTACTTC. Translation: CASSYSGLAFYEQYF.

This clone was seen a few times. The chain joins TRBV28 to TRBJ1-4, with D possibly matching TRBD1 (6 bases). V was pared by 6 bases and J by 3 bases, with 14 bases between. Germline V lookup: CDR1 MDHEN, CDR2 SYDVKM. CDR3 size: 15 residues. The CDR3 DNA reads as TGTGCCAGCAGGCGCCTCCCAGGGGCTAATGAAAAACTGTTTTTT. It specifies CASRRLPGANEKLFF. The full variable domain, with the rest looked up from reference TRBV28 and TRBJ1-4, is DVKVTQSSRYLVKRTGEKVFLECVQDMDHENMFWYRQDPGLGLRLIYFSYDVKMKEKGDIPEGYSVSREKKERFSLILESASTNQTSMYLCASRRLPGANEKLFFGSGTQLSVL.

This sequence joins TRBV5-6 and TRBJ1-3; D gene ambiguous. The germline V and J ends were trimmed by 0 bases and 3 bases, with 7 bases remaining between them. Germline lookup yields CDR1 SGHDT and CDR2 YYEEEE. CDR3 length equals 14 residues. The CDR3 coding sequence is TGTGCCAGCAGCTTGGCGCAGGTTGGAAACACCATATATTTT. Translating gives CASSLAQVGNTIYF.

The chain carries TRBV9 and TRBJ2-1; tentatively, D is TRBD2 (5 bases). Looked up from germline, CDR1 is SGDLS and CDR2 is YYNGEE. Trimming took off 0 bases at V and 9 bases at J, with 16 bases between the two ends. CDR3 length: 15 residues. CDR3 in amino acids: CASSVGSGTLSEQFF. CDR3 bases: TGTGCCAGCAGCGTAGGGTCGGGAACCCTCAGTGAGCAGTTCTTC.

The V and J genes are TRBV11-1 and TRBJ2-2; 12 bases map to TRBD1. V trimming: 5 bases; J trimming: 4 bases; junction bases outside the gene matches: 8. Germline values: CDR1 SGHAT, CDR2 FQDESV (reference sequence). This CDR3 contains 17 residues. CDR3 residues: CASSLRDRGLATGELFF. CDR3 nucleotides: TGTGCCAGCAGCCTCCGGGACAGGGGGCTCGCCACCGGGGAGCTGTTTTTT.

V usage is TRBV28 and J usage is TRBJ1-1; TRBD1 matches at 7 bases. CDR1 and CDR2 from the germline V gene are MDHEN and SYDVKM. This CDR3 has 15 amino acids. Trimming at V came to 5 bases and at J to 1 base, leaving 7 bases not matched to a gene. The CDR3: CASSDRQGRNTEAFF. In DNA form, the CDR3 reads TGTGCCAGCAGTGACCGACAGGGACGGAACACTGAAGCTTTCTTT. Drawing the rest from reference TRBV28 and TRBJ1-1, the complete variable domain is DVKVTQSSRYLVKRTGEKVFLECVQDMDHENMFWYRQDPGLGLRLIYFSYDVKMKEKGDIPEGYSVSREKKERFSLILESASTNQTSMYLCASSDRQGRNTEAFFGQGTRLTVV.

CDR3 sequence (DNA): TGCAGCGCCCGGACAGGGAAGGGAGAGACCCAGTACTTC. It yields the protein CSARTGKGETQYF. V usage is TRBV29-1 and J usage is TRBJ2-5, with 8 bases matching TRBD1. The CDR3 loop spans 13 amino acids. Germline V lookup: CDR1 SQVTM, CDR2 ANQGSEA. The V segment lost 7 bases and the J segment 4 bases; nucleotides outside the gene matches: 8.

The chain is built from TRBV5-8 and TRBJ1-5; D perhaps matches TRBD1 (6 bases). V was trimmed by 3 bases and J by 4 bases, leaving 14 bases between them. The CDR3 sequence is 15 residues long. CDR1 is SGHTS and CDR2 is YDEGEE in the germline V gene. The CDR3 sequence is CASSSPDRPNQPQHF. The CDR3 DNA sequence: TGTGCCAGCAGCTCCCCAGACAGGCCTAATCAGCCCCAGCATTTT.

The V and J genes are TRBV5-1 and TRBJ2-5, with 7 bases aligning to TRBD1. Trimming removed 6 bases from V and 2 bases from J; junction bases left unmatched: 4. This CDR3 is built from 13 residues. The V gene's germline CDR1 is SGHRS and CDR2 YFSETQ. The CDR3 here is CASNPTGQETQYF. DNA for the CDR3: TGCGCCAGCAACCCGACAGGGCAAGAGACCCAGTACTTC.

J is TRBJ2-5 and V is TRBV7-7; no firm D call. The V gene's germline CDR1 is SSHAT and CDR2 FNYEAQ (reference sequence). V was clipped by 1 base and J by 3 bases, with 9 bases between them. The CDR3 covers 14 residues. The DNA of the CDR3 is TGTGCCAGCAGCTTAGAGTCCTTCGAAGAGACCCAGTACTTC. Protein sequence: CASSLESFEETQYF.

The table lists this clone with a count of one. The CDR3: CASSLASASRDIQYF. In nucleotides, the CDR3 is TGTGCCAGCAGCTTGGCCTCGGCAAGTCGGGACATTCAGTACTTC. The rearrangement links TRBV5-6 to TRBJ2-4; D is unresolved. This CDR3 spans 15 amino acids. Trimming took off 0 bases at V and 8 bases at J, with 15 bases between the two ends. Looked up from germline, CDR1 is SGHDT and CDR2 is YYEEEE.